This T cell receptor (beta chain) originates from a study of cytomegalovirus exposure and HLA in healthy donors. Study context: The approximately 130 validation repertoires and the roughly 700 first-cohort repertoires shared a platform, a later analysis reported. Overall study findings and caveats: According to reports, the classifier identified cytomegalovirus status with high specificity and sensitivity. First-cohort TCR clusters tended to co-occur in the 130 or so validation repertoires, a later analysis found. It was approximately 160 TCR beta chains that were listed as cytomegalovirus-associated.

This clone appeared a few times. The antigen is unknown. Method: immunoSEQ multiplex PCR; TCRdb's copy keeps in-frame clones and lacks some. Among 150,000 to 200,000 clones listed, roughly 83% were seen once. The CDR3 totals 14 residues. The ends were cut back, 0 bases at V and 10 bases at J, with 10 bases in the middle. Germline CDR1 MRHNA, CDR2 SNTAGT. The gene calls are TRBV6-4 and TRBJ1-6; D remains unclear. This clonotype originated in a young woman in good health and CMV-seronegative. The specimen was PBMCs. CDR3 in amino acids: CASSDSGVHSPLHF. CDR3 DNA sequence: TGTGCCAGCAGTGACTCCGGGGTACACTCACCCCTCCACTTT.